These 28 T cell receptor beta chains came from one sample sequenced in a study of blood T cells in healthy people across ages. Primers used in a second PCR of about 7 to 11 cycles were a sample-barcoded 5' primer and a J-beta primer mix. TCRdb used MiXCR to reprocess the 5' RACE reads, holding one entry per CDR3 protein. Counted here are 750,000 to 950,000 distinct CDR3 sequences, around half occurring once; the ten biggest clones make up about two fifths. The specimen was blood. Source of these receptors: a man of 80 years or more in good health.

This clonotype is a singleton in its sample. V gene TRBV12-3 or TRBV12-4 combines with J gene TRBJ2-1; D not certain. Between the trimmed V and J ends, which lost 6 bases and 6 bases, there was a span of 9 bases. This CDR3 region has 12 residues. CDR3 amino acids: CASSNSRNEQFF. The CDR3 DNA follows: TGTGCCAGCAGCAATAGTCGCAATGAGCAGTTCTTC.

There are a few counts of this clonotype. CDR3 amino acids: CASSESGIGETQYF. For the CDR3, the DNA is TGTGCCAGCAGTGAGAGCGGGATCGGGGAGACCCAGTACTTC. The chain employs TRBV25-1 and TRBJ2-5, with 7 bases identical to TRBD2. CDR3 length equals 14 residues. Unmatched junction bases numbered 6, after V lost 3 bases and J lost 5 bases. Germline V lookup: CDR1 MGHDK, CDR2 SYGVNS.

The CDR3 spells CASSRIRESEEKLFF. In nucleotides, the CDR3 is TGTGCCAGCAGTCGTATCCGGGAGTCGGAAGAAAAACTGTTTTTT. This chain joins TRBV6-5 and TRBJ1-4; D is unclear. V lost 5 bases, J lost 8 bases, and 18 bases lay in between. This CDR3 has 15 residues. The germline V gene has CDR1 MNHEY and CDR2 SVGAGI.

A note on this clonotype: Sequence at one end of the junction differs from germline and may be a read error. The chain links TRBV20-1 to TRBJ2-5; TRBD2 matches at 8 bases. CDR1 is DFQATT, CDR2 SNEGSKA, per germline (reference sequence). The CDR3 is made up of 13 amino acids. The CDR3, as DNA: TGCAGTGCTCAATCGGGAGGGATAGAGACTCAGTACTTC. Residues: CSAQSGGIETQYF.

The gene calls are TRBV3-1 and TRBJ1-6, with D perhaps matching TRBD1 (6 bases). V was pared by 1 base and J by 7 bases, with 14 bases between. The germline V gene encodes CDR1 LGHDT and CDR2 YNNKEL (reference sequence). The CDR3 is 16 amino acids. CDR3 DNA: TGTGCCAGCAGCCAAGGGGGGGGCCAGGGAAATTCACCCCTCCACTTT. Its translation: CASSQGGGQGNSPLHF.

The chain couples TRBV14 to TRBJ2-5; unclear D gene. The last part of the DNA fits TRBJ2-7 better; the J call may be wrong. The CDR3 consists of 13 residues. Germline values: CDR1 SGHDN, CDR2 FVKESK. The CDR3 nucleotides read TGTGCCAGCAGCCGGCAGATCATTTACGAGCAGTACTTC. Translated: CASSRQIIYEQYF.

V and J are TRBV9 and TRBJ1-1; unclear D gene. The V gene lost 6 bases and the J gene lost 4 bases, with 16 bases spanning the gap. This CDR3 comprises 14 residues. In germline, CDR1 is SGDLS, CDR2 YYNGEE. The CDR3 region is CASTEVLGVTEAFF. CDR3 bases: TGTGCCAGCACCGAGGTACTCGGGGTCACTGAAGCTTTCTTT.

This chain connects TRBV29-1 to TRBJ1-2, with D maybe TRBD1 (5 bases). CDR3 length equals 13 residues. The ends were cut back, 2 bases at V and 4 bases at J, with 11 bases in the middle. Germline V gene lookup returns CDR1 SQVTM and CDR2 ANQGSEA. CDR3 sequence: CSVEKPGLYGYTF. Written as DNA, the CDR3 is TGCAGCGTTGAAAAGCCAGGGCTCTATGGCTACACCTTC.

This chain connects TRBV12-3 or TRBV12-4 to TRBJ2-1, with 10 bases that match TRBD2. V was pared by 7 bases and J by 8 bases, with 11 bases of the junction left unmatched. The length of the CDR3 is 15 residues. In DNA form, the CDR3 reads TGTGCCAGCATTCTGACTCTAGCGGGAGTGTATGAGCAGTTCTTC. Its protein product is CASILTLAGVYEQFF.

Only a few counts were recorded for this clonotype. The rearrangement links TRBV5-1 to TRBJ2-7, with D maybe TRBD1 (6 bases). CDR3 length: 17 amino acids. The ends were cut back, 0 bases at V and 2 bases at J, with 18 bases in the middle. Germline values: CDR1 SGHRS, CDR2 YFSETQ. The CDR3 DNA reads as TGCGCCAGCAGCTTGGAGGGCAACAGGGCCCGCACCTACGAGCAGTACTTC. Translated: CASSLEGNRARTYEQYF.

The chain recombines TRBV11-2 with TRBJ2-6, with D possibly being TRBD1 (5 bases). V gave up 5 bases and J gave up 1 base, with 12 bases separating them. CDR3 length: 16 amino acids. Looked up from germline, CDR1 is SGHAT and CDR2 is FQNNGV. The CDR3 protein is CASSPQGVSGANVLTF. CDR3 sequence (DNA): TGTGCCAGCAGCCCTCAAGGGGTGTCTGGGGCCAACGTCCTGACTTTC.

The chain combines TRBV27 with TRBJ2-7; 10 nucleotides align to TRBD2. The CDR3 has 15 residues. Trimming cost V 5 bases and J 7 bases; bases outside gene matches: 11. Germline CDR1 MNHEY, CDR2 SMNVEV (reference sequence). The CDR3 DNA reads TGTGCCAGCAGTCCTAATAGCGGGAGGAAGAATGAGCAGTACTTC. It encodes CASSPNSGRKNEQYF.

This clonotype was counted a few times. The chain employs TRBV20-1 and TRBJ2-1; TRBD2 matches 8 bases. There are 15 residues in the CDR3. CDR1 and CDR2 (germline): DFQATT, SNEGSKA (reference sequence). With 3 bases clipped from V and 2 bases from J, the junction kept 6 bases outside the gene matches. CDR3 loop: CSARLAGLAYNEQFF. The CDR3 region has the DNA TGCAGTGCTAGGCTCGCGGGACTAGCCTACAATGAGCAGTTCTTC.

The V call is TRBV20-1, the J call TRBJ1-2; D possibly corresponds to TRBD1 (6 bases). V gave up 6 bases and J gave up 6 bases, with 11 bases separating them. CDR1 and CDR2 (germline): DFQATT, SNEGSKA (reference sequence). The CDR3 totals 11 residues. Here the CDR3 reads CSAGAEDGYTF. DNA for the CDR3: TGCAGTGCGGGGGCAGAGGATGGCTACACCTTC.

This clonotype was recorded a few times. The CDR3 sequence is CASSREVAATDTQYF. The CDR3 bases are TGTGCCAGCAGTCGCGAAGTAGCAGCCACAGATACGCAGTATTTT. V is TRBV6-5 and J is TRBJ2-3, with unresolved D. V lost 5 bases to trimming and J lost 2 bases, with 14 bases between them. This CDR3 has 15 amino acids. Germline lookup yields CDR1 MNHEY and CDR2 SVGAGI.

Many counts were recorded for this clonotype. The chain joins TRBV4-1 to TRBJ1-2, with D uncertain. The germline V gene encodes CDR1 MGHRA and CDR2 YSYEKL. The CDR3 is 16 amino acids. Deletions cut 1 base from V and 4 bases from J, with 16 bases between. For the CDR3, the DNA is TGCGCCAGCAGCCAAGCTCGACAAGGGTACCTCTATGGCTACACCTTC. Protein product: CASSQARQGYLYGYTF.

The chain has TRBV5-1 and TRBJ2-5; D is unresolved. Trimming left V 4 bases short and J 2 bases short, with 12 bases between. This CDR3 region has 14 residues. Germline loops: CDR1 SGHRS, CDR2 YFSETQ. CDR3 in amino acids: CASSVVGSQETQYF. The CDR3 DNA reads as TGCGCCAGCAGCGTGGTCGGCAGTCAAGAGACCCAGTACTTC.

This clonotype has more than one count but fewer than ten. This rearrangement joins TRBV10-3 to TRBJ2-7; no reliable D call. This CDR3 region has 14 residues. V lost 5 bases, J lost 2 bases, and 13 bases lay in between. Per the germline V gene, CDR1 is ENHRY and CDR2 is SYGVKD. DNA of the CDR3: TGTGCCATCAGTCGAAGTTCCGATGCCTACGAGCAGTACTTC. This sequence encodes CAISRSSDAYEQYF.

The chain carries TRBV12-5 and TRBJ2-5; D uncertain. Trimming took 4 bases from V and 2 from J, leaving 8 bases between them. CDR3 size: 13 residues. Germline CDR1 is LGHNT and CDR2 is FRNRAP. This CDR3 is CASGWARQETQYF. The DNA for the CDR3 is TGTGCTAGTGGTTGGGCCCGACAAGAGACCCAGTACTTC.

This clonotype was detected once. The chain employs TRBV20-1 and TRBJ1-1; D may be TRBD1 (5 bases). With 0 bases removed from V and 5 bases from J, the gap between germline ends came to 16 bases. The CDR3 loop spans 15 amino acids. CDR1 and CDR2 from the germline V gene are DFQATT and SNEGSKA (reference sequence). The chain's CDR3 is CSARDGRVLKTEAFF. The CDR3 coding sequence is TGCAGTGCTAGAGATGGCAGGGTTCTAAAGACTGAAGCTTTCTTT.

The chain joins TRBV6-5 to TRBJ2-1; no clear D. Per the germline V gene, CDR1 is MNHEY and CDR2 is SVGAGI. This CDR3 has 13 amino acids. V was pared by 2 bases and J by 5 bases, with 7 bases between. The CDR3 region is CASSYGVNNEQFF. Written as DNA, the CDR3 is TGTGCCAGCAGTTACGGAGTGAACAATGAGCAGTTCTTC.

This sequence joins TRBV29-1 and TRBJ1-1, with no clear D. Trimming stripped 4 bases from V and 1 base from J, with 7 bases between. This CDR3 is 12 amino acids long. Germline V CDR1 and CDR2: SQVTM, ANQGSEA. The DNA of the CDR3 is TGCAGCGTTGTGTTGGCGAACACTGAAGCTTTCTTT. Translation gives CSVVLANTEAFF.

This chain joins TRBV25-1 and TRBJ2-5; no clear D. Trimming shortened V by 5 bases and J by 1 base, and 8 bases separated the two germline ends. This CDR3 is built from 13 residues. The germline gives CDR1 MGHDK, CDR2 SYGVNS. The DNA of the CDR3 is TGTGCCAGCAGTCGGCACAGCCAAGAGACCCAGTACTTC. It translates to CASSRHSQETQYF. The full variable domain, rest sourced from reference TRBV25-1 and TRBJ2-5, is EADIYQTPRYLVIGTGKKITLECSQTMGHDKMYWYQQDPGMELHLIHYSYGVNSTEKGDLSSESTVSRIRTEHFPLTLESARPSHTSQYLCASSRHSQETQYFGPGTRLLVL.

The chain has TRBV20-1 and TRBJ2-4; possible D gene TRBD2, 5 bases. The end of the DNA aligns better with TRBJ2-7, so the J call may be wrong. CDR3 length equals 15 residues. Germline V gives CDR1 DFQATT, CDR2 SNEGSKA (reference sequence). CDR3 sequence (DNA): TGCAGTGCTAGAACCCTAGCTCCGCCGACCTACGAGCAGTACTTC. Translation gives CSARTLAPPTYEQYF.

The chain couples TRBV20-1 to TRBJ2-3; no clear D. The CDR3 loop spans 13 amino acids. Deletions cut 6 bases from V and 3 bases from J, with 13 bases between. The germline V gene encodes CDR1 DFQATT and CDR2 SNEGSKA (reference sequence). Here the CDR3 reads CSARKLHTDTQYF. For the CDR3, the DNA is TGCAGTGCCCGGAAGTTGCATACAGATACGCAGTATTTT.

This clonotype was found a few times. The V and J genes are TRBV3-1 and TRBJ2-1; D remains ambiguous. This CDR3 region has 17 residues. V shed 0 bases and J shed 0 bases, with 12 bases lying between them. Germline V CDR1 and CDR2: LGHDT, YNNKEL (reference sequence). CDR3 DNA sequence: TGTGCCAGCAGCCAAGATGAGGCCAGCAGCTCCTACAATGAGCAGTTCTTC. This gives the protein CASSQDEASSSYNEQFF.

About this clonotype itself: This may stem from a read error, because a much larger clone lies one nucleotide away. This chain joins TRBV9 and TRBJ2-1; possibly TRBD1 or TRBD2 for D (5 bases each). V lost 3 bases and J lost 2, with 15 bases in between. The CDR3 is 16 amino acids. Germline CDR1 and CDR2: SGDLS and YYNGEE. CDR3 residues: CASSERLEGTYNEQFF. In nucleotides, the CDR3 is TGTGCCAGCAGCGAGCGGTTAGAGGGGACCTACAATGAGCAGTTCTTC.

The chain carries TRBV9 and TRBJ2-2, with 7 nucleotides matching TRBD1. CDR1 is SGDLS and CDR2 is YYNGEE in the germline V gene. The CDR3 sequence is 15 residues long. V was pared by 4 bases and J by 2 bases, with 5 bases of the junction left unmatched. This chain's CDR3 is CASSPRDRNTGELFF. CDR3 bases: TGTGCCAGCAGCCCACGGGACAGAAACACCGGGGAGCTGTTTTTT.